These 13 T cell receptor beta chains share one sample of origin, sequenced in a study of metastatic and nonmetastatic thyroid tumors. No patient received treatment before thyroid surgery. TCRdb re-called clones from the PCR reads using MiXCR. The repertoire holds about 23,000 clones, around 20% seen once, with roughly 8% in the top ten. Source material: blood. These receptors were taken from a female donor with papillary thyroid cancer or a benign thyroid nodule (not recorded which). Some clones in this sample may be carry-over from other donors' samples.

V usage is TRBV20-1 and J usage is TRBJ1-2; TRBD1 matches at 7 bases. Losses at the gene ends were 3 bases for V and 5 bases for J; bases not matched to a gene: 9. Germline V gives CDR1 DFQATT, CDR2 SNEGSKA (reference sequence). The CDR3 extends over 14 amino acids. The CDR3 DNA sequence: TGCAGTGCTAGCACGGACAGGTTTTCTTATGGCTACACCTTC. As protein: CSASTDRFSYGYTF.

This clone was counted many times. The genes are TRBV12-3 or TRBV12-4 and TRBJ1-1, with 8 bases aligning to TRBD1. The CDR3 has 12 residues. V was clipped by 4 bases and J by 8 bases; unmatched bases: 3. CDR3: CASSYRGMEAFF. The CDR3 DNA reads TGTGCCAGCAGTTACAGGGGGATGGAAGCTTTCTTT.

This clone is classed as medium-sized. The rearrangement links TRBV6-4 to TRBJ2-1, with 11 positions matching TRBD2. Germline-derived CDR1 and CDR2 are MRHNA and SNTAGT. This CDR3 is 15 amino acids long. With V trimmed by 0 bases and J by 7 bases, 2 bases remained unmatched. CDR3 coding DNA: TGTGCCAGCAGTGACTCTCCTAGCGGGAGGAATGAGCAGTTCTTC. It encodes CASSDSPSGRNEQFF.

This clone appeared many times. At the DNA level, this CDR3 is encoded by other sequences in the same sample as well. The chain joins TRBV4-2 to TRBJ1-2, with a possible D match to TRBD1 (5 bases). With 0 bases removed from V and 4 bases from J, the gap between germline ends came to 12 bases. The germline V gene has CDR1 LGHNA and CDR2 YNFKEQ. This CDR3 has 15 residues. The CDR3 here is CASSQDLGTSYGYTF. DNA of the CDR3: TGTGCCAGCAGCCAAGATCTAGGGACCAGCTATGGCTACACCTTC.

There are many counts of this clone. This chain connects TRBV19 to TRBJ1-4; D remains ambiguous. Germline CDR1 LNHDA, CDR2 SQIVND (reference sequence). V was cut by 5 bases and J by 5 bases, with 6 bases left in between. CDR3 length equals 12 residues. The CDR3 here is CASSEINEKLFF. The CDR3 DNA reads TGTGCCAGTAGTGAGATAAATGAAAAACTGTTTTTT.

This clone was detected many times. The rearrangement uses TRBV29-1 and TRBJ1-2; no reliable D call. Trimming took off 1 base at V and 5 bases at J, with 17 bases between the two ends. This CDR3 comprises 15 residues. The germline gives CDR1 SQVTM, CDR2 ANQGSEA. The CDR3 loop is CSVEGSRETRYGYTF. The CDR3 coding sequence is TGCAGCGTTGAAGGGAGCCGAGAGACAAGATATGGCTACACCTTC.

Details on this clone: At one boundary the junction diverges from the germline segment, which might be a read error. This sequence joins TRBV20-1 and TRBJ2-7, with D possibly matching TRBD2 (6 bases). CDR1 and CDR2 (germline): DFQATT, SNEGSKA (reference sequence). The CDR3 length is 15 residues. CDR3 nucleotides: TGCTGTGCTAGAGCCTGGATAGGGACTCCCAACGAGCAGTACTTC. It yields the protein CCARAWIGTPNEQYF.

Regarding this clone: One junction end does not reproduce the germline sequence, and a read error may be involved. This chain joins TRBV5-1 and TRBJ1-1; tentative D call: TRBD1 (6 bases). CDR3 length equals 16 residues. Germline assignment: CDR1 SGHRS and CDR2 YFSETQ. Written as DNA, the CDR3 is TGCGCCAGCATCTTGGGTGGGTTAGGACAGAGCACTGAAGCTTTCTTT. Translated: CASILGGLGQSTEAFF.

Comment on this clone: Compared with germline, one end of the junction differs, possibly owing to a read error. The chain uses TRBV5-1 and TRBJ1-5; no clear D. CDR3 length: 10 residues. Germline V lookup: CDR1 SGHRS, CDR2 YFSETQ. CDR3 in amino acids: CTSSLGFQHF. The CDR3 nucleotides are TGCACCAGCAGCTTAGGATTCCAGCATTTT. Using reference TRBV5-1 and TRBJ1-5 for the parts outside the CDR3, the full variable domain is KAGVTQTPRYLIKTRGQQVTLSCSPISGHRSVSWYQQTPGQGLQFLFEYFSETQRNKGNFPGRFSGRQFSNSRSEMNVSTLELGDSALYLCTSSLGFQHFGDGTRLSIL.

This clone showed up many times. The chain carries TRBV13 and TRBJ1-1; no clear D. Trimming took 5 bases from V and 5 from J, leaving 12 bases between them. The CDR3 consists of 13 residues. Looked up from germline, CDR1 is PRHDT and CDR2 is FYEKMQ (reference sequence). CDR3 loop: CASSPWGITEAFF. The CDR3 DNA reads TGTGCCAGCAGCCCCTGGGGAATAACTGAAGCTTTCTTT. Variable domain in full (rest from reference TRBV13 and TRBJ1-1): AAGVIQSPRHLIKEKRETATLKCYPIPRHDTVYWYQQGPGQDPQFLISFYEKMQSDKGSIPDRFSAQQFSDYHSELNMSSLELGDSALYFCASSPWGITEAFFGQGTRLTVV.

This clone has only one observation. This rearrangement joins TRBV7-2 to TRBJ2-1; 12 nucleotides agree with TRBD1. The CDR3 loop spans 16 amino acids. Germline V gene lookup returns CDR1 SGHTA and CDR2 FQGNSA. Trimming cost V 0 bases and J 10 bases; bases outside gene matches: 7. The CDR3 nucleotides read TGTGCCAGCAGCTTAGCCGGGACAGGGGGCCAGGGGGAGCAGTTCTTC. The encoded protein is CASSLAGTGGQGEQFF.

This clone is classed as medium-sized. The chain combines TRBV6-1 with TRBJ2-1; the match to TRBD2 covers 7 bases. This CDR3 has 15 residues. V dropped 2 bases and J dropped 2; count of bases not matched to a gene: 3. CDR1 is MNHNS, CDR2 SASEGT, per germline. The CDR3 coding sequence is TGTGCCAGCAGTGAACAGCGGGGAACCTACAATGAGCAGTTCTTC. Translated, it gives CASSEQRGTYNEQFF.

The rearrangement joins TRBV28 to TRBJ2-7; TRBD1 aligns across 7 bases. CDR1 is MDHEN, CDR2 SYDVKM, per germline. With 0 bases clipped from V and 10 bases from J, the junction kept 12 bases outside the gene matches. This CDR3 spans 15 amino acids. CDR3 sequence: CASSLWSGTVPDQYF. CDR3 in DNA: TGTGCCAGCAGTTTATGGTCCGGGACAGTGCCCGATCAGTACTTC.